These 6 T cell receptor beta chains share one sample of origin, sequenced in a study of cytomegalovirus exposure and HLA in healthy donors. Amplification used 60 Vbeta primers and 13 Jbeta primers. Only in-frame clones appear in the TCRdb table, and some are missing; sequencing was by immunoSEQ multiplex PCR. The profile shows approximately 100,000 clones, about 80% of them singletons. The sample taken for sequencing was PBMCs. Receptor source: a young man in good health and CMV-seropositive.

J is TRBJ2-3 and V is TRBV9; D call uncertain. CDR3 size: 14 residues. CDR1 and CDR2 (germline): SGDLS, YYNGEE. Trimming shortened V by 5 bases and J by 0 bases, and 10 bases separated the two germline ends. The CDR3 spells CASSLTRSTDTQYF. CDR3 sequence (DNA): TGTGCCAGCAGTCTGACAAGGAGCACAGATACGCAGTATTTT.

The chain couples TRBV28 to TRBJ1-2; 7 bases match TRBD1. The CDR3 is 13 amino acids. CDR1 and CDR2 (germline): MDHEN, SYDVKM. After removal of 6 bases from V and 6 bases from J, the junction contained 7 bases not matched to a gene. The CDR3 DNA reads as TGTGCCAGCAGAGGGGGACAGAAGGATGGCTACACCTTC. This gives the protein CASRGGQKDGYTF.

V and J are TRBV5-4 and TRBJ2-7; possibly TRBD2 for D (7 bases). Looked up from germline, CDR1 is SGHNT and CDR2 is YYREEE (reference sequence). The CDR3 loop spans 14 amino acids. The V end was cut by 1 base, the J end by 4 bases, with 12 bases between. The CDR3 loop is CASSLRGGLYEQYF. The CDR3 DNA reads TGTGCCAGCAGCTTGAGGGGGGGCTTATACGAGCAGTACTTC.

This clone was detected a few times. The rearrangement links TRBV4-1 to TRBJ1-1; no clear D gene. Germline CDR1 and CDR2: MGHRA and YSYEKL. The V end was cut by 0 bases, the J end by 2 bases, with 10 bases between. The CDR3 length is 15 residues. CDR3 coding DNA: TGCGCCAGCAGCCAAGAGGGAGGGCGAAACACTGAAGCTTTCTTT. This sequence encodes CASSQEGGRNTEAFF.

This rearrangement joins TRBV6-1 to TRBJ2-7; perhaps TRBD1 as D (6 bases). This CDR3 is built from 15 residues. V shed 5 bases and J shed 0 bases, with 14 bases lying between them. CDR1 is MNHNS and CDR2 is SASEGT in the germline V gene. The CDR3 loop is CASSPTGVSSYEQYF. In DNA, the CDR3 is TGTGCCAGCAGTCCGACAGGCGTTAGCTCCTACGAGCAGTACTTC.

V gene TRBV9 combines with J gene TRBJ1-6; 11 bases are a match to TRBD1. CDR1 SGDLS and CDR2 YYNGEE come from the germline V gene. V was pared by 4 bases and J by 7 bases, with 4 bases of the junction left unmatched. The CDR3 contains 15 residues. This CDR3 reads CASSTGQGANSPLHF. The CDR3 DNA reads as TGTGCCAGCAGCACCGGACAGGGGGCCAATTCACCCCTCCACTTT.